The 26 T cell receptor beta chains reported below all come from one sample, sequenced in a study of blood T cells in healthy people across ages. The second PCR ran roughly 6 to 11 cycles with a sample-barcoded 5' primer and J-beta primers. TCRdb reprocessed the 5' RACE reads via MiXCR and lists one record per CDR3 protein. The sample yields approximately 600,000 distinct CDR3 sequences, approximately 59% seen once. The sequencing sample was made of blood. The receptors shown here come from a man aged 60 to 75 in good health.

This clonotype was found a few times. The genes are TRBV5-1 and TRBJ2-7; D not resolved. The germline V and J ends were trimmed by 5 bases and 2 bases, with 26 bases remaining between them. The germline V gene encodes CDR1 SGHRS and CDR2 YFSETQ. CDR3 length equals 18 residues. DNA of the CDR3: TGCGCCAGCAGTTCCTCCCCCCGGACGTCCCTTACTACCTACGAGCAGTACTTC. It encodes CASSSSPRTSLTTYEQYF.

The CDR3 loop reads CASSDWAGAKNTGELFF. The CDR3 coding sequence is TGTGCCAGCAGTGATTGGGCGGGGGCCAAAAACACCGGGGAGCTGTTTTTT. The chain couples TRBV6-1 to TRBJ2-2, with TRBD2 as a possible D gene (7 bases). Trimming removed 3 bases from V and 2 bases from J, with 16 bases in between. Germline V CDR1 and CDR2: MNHNS, SASEGT. The CDR3 is made up of 17 amino acids.

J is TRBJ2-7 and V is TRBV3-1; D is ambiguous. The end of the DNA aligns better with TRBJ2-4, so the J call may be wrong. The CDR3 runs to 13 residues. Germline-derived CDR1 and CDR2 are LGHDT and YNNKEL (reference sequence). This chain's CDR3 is CASSFGRQNIQYF. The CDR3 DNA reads TGTGCCAGCAGCTTCGGAAGGCAAAACATTCAGTACTTC.

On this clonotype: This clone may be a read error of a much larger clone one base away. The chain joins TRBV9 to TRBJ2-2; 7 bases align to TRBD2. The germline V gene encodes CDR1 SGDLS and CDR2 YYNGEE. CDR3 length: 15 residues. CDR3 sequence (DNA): TGTGCCAGCAGCTCCCGCCCGGATTGGGGCGGGGGGCTGTTTTTT. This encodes CASSSRPDWGGGLFF.

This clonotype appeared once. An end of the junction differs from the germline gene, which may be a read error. CDR3 sequence: CASNQGQTYEQYF. The DNA of the CDR3 is TGTGCCAGCAACCAAGGGCAAACCTACGAGCAGTACTTC. V and J are TRBV3-1 and TRBJ2-7; D uncertain. The length of the CDR3 is 13 residues. Per the germline V gene, CDR1 is LGHDT and CDR2 is YNNKEL (reference sequence).

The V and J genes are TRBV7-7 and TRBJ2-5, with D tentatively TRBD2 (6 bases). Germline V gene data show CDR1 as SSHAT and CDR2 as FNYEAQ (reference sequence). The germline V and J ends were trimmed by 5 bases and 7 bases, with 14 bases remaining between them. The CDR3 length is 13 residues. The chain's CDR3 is CASSPNLRGTQYF. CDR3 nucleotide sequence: TGTGCCAGCAGCCCAAATTTGCGGGGGACCCAGTACTTC.

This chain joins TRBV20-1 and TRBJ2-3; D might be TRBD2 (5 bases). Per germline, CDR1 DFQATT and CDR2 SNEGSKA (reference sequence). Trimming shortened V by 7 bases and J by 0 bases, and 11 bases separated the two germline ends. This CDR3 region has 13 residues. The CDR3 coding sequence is TGCAGTGGGGGAGTTACTAGCACAGATACGCAGTATTTT. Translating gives CSGGVTSTDTQYF.

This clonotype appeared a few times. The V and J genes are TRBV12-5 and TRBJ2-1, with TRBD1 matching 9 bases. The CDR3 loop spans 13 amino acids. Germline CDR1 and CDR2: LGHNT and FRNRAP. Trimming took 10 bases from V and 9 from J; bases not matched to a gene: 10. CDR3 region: CATAGQGSGEQFF. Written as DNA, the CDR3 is TGTGCTACCGCGGGACAGGGAAGCGGTGAGCAGTTCTTC.

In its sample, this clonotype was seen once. Here the CDR3 reads CASSRRQGVYGYTF. CDR3 bases: TGTGCCAGCAGCAGGAGACAGGGCGTCTATGGCTACACCTTC. The J gene is TRBJ1-2, the V gene TRBV7-2; 7 bases agree with TRBD1. CDR3 length: 14 amino acids. V was pared by 5 bases and J by 4 bases, with 7 bases of the junction left unmatched. Germline values: CDR1 SGHTA, CDR2 FQGNSA.

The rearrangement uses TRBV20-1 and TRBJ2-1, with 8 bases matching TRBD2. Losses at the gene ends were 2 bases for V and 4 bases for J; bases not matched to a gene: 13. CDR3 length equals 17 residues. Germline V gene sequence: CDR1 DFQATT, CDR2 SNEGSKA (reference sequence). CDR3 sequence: CSARRPIAGIRYNEQFF. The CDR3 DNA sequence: TGCAGTGCTAGACGCCCTATAGCGGGGATAAGGTACAATGAGCAGTTCTTC.

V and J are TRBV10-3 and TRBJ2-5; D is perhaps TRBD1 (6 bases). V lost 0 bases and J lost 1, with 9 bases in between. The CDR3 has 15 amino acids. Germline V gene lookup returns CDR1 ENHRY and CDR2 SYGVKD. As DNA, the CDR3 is TGTGCCATCAGTGAGTCTGGACAGCTCCAAGAGACCCAGTACTTC. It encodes CAISESGQLQETQYF.

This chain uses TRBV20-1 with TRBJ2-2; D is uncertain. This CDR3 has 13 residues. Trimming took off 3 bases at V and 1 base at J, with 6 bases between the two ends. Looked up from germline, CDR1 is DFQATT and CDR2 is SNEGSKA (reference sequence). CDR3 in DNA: TGCAGTGCTAGTGCCGAGAACACCGGGGAGCTGTTTTTT. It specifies CSASAENTGELFF.

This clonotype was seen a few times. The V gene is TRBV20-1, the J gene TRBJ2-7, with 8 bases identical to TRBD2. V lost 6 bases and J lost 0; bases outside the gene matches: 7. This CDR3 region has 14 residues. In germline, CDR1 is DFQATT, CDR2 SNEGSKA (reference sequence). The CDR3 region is CSAPERGSSYEQYF. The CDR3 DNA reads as TGCAGTGCGCCGGAGCGGGGGAGCTCCTACGAGCAGTACTTC.

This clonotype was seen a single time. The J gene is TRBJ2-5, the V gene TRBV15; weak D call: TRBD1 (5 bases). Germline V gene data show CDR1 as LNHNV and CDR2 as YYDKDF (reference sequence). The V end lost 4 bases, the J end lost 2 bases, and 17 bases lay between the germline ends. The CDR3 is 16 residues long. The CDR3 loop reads CATSIKVWTSQETQYF. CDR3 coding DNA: TGTGCCACCAGCATAAAAGTCTGGACAAGTCAAGAGACCCAGTACTTC. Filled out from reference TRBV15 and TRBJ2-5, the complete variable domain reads DAMVIQNPRYQVTQFGKPVTLSCSQTLNHNVMYWYQQKSSQAPKLLFHYYDKDFNNEADTPDNFQSRRPNTSFCFLDIRSPGLGDTAMYLCATSIKVWTSQETQYFGPGTRLLVL.

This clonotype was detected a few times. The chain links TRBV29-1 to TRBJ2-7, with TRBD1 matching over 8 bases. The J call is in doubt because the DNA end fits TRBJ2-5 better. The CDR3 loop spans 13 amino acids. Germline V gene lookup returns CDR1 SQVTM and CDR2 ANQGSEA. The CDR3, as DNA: TGCAGCTACAACAGGGGGACCCCGGAGACCCAGTACTTC. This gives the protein CSYNRGTPETQYF.

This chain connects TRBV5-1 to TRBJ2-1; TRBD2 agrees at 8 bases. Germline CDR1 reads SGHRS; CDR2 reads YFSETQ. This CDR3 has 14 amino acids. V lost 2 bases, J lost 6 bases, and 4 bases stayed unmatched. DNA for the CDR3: TGCGCCAGCAGCTTCAGCGGGGGAACCAATGAGCAGTTCTTC. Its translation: CASSFSGGTNEQFF.

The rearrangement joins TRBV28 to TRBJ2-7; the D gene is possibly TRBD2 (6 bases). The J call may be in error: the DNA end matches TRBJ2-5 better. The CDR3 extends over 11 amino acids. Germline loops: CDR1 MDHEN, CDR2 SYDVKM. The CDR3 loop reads CATTGGETQYF. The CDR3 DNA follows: TGTGCCACCACAGGAGGGGAGACCCAGTACTTC.

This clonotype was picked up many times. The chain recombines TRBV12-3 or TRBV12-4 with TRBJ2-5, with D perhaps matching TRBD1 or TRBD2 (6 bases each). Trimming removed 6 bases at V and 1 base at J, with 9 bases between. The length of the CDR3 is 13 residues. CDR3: CASSWGAQETQYF. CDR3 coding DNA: TGTGCCAGCAGCTGGGGGGCCCAAGAGACCCAGTACTTC.

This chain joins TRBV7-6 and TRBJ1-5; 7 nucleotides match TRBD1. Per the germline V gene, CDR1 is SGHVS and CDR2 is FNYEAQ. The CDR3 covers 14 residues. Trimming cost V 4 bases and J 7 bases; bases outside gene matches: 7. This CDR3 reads CASSSGTEYQPQHF. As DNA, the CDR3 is TGTGCCAGCAGCTCGGGGACAGAATACCAGCCCCAGCATTTT.

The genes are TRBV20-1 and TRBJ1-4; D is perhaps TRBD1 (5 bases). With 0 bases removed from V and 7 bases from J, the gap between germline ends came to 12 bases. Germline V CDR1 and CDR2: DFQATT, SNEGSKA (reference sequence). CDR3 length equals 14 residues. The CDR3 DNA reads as TGCAGTGCTAGAGATTCGGGGGAACCTGAAAAACTGTTTTTT. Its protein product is CSARDSGEPEKLFF.

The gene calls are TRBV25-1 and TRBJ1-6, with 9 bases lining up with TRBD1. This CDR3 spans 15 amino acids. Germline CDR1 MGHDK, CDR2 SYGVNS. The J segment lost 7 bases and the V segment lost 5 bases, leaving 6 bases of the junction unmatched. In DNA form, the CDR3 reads TGTGCCAGCAGTCCCAGGACAGGGGTGAATTCACCCCTCCACTTT. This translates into CASSPRTGVNSPLHF.

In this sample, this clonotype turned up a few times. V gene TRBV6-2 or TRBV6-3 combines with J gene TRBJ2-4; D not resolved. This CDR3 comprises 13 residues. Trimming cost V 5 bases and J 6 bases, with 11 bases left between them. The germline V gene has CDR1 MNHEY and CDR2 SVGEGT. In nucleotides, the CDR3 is TGTGCCAGCAGTCCTCATGACGGAAACATTCAGTACTTC. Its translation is CASSPHDGNIQYF.

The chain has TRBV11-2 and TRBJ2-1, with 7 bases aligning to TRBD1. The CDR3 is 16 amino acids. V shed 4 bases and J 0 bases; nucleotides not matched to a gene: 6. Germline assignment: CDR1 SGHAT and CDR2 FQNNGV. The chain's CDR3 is CASSSQTGASYNEQFF. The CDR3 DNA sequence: TGTGCCAGCAGCTCTCAAACAGGGGCCTCCTACAATGAGCAGTTCTTC.

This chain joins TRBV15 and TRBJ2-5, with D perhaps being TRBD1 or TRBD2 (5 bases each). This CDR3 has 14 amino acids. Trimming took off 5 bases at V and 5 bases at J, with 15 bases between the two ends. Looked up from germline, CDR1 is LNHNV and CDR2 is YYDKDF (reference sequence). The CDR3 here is CATSRTRDAETQYF. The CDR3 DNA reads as TGTGCCACCAGCCGTACACGGGACGCGGAGACCCAGTACTTC.

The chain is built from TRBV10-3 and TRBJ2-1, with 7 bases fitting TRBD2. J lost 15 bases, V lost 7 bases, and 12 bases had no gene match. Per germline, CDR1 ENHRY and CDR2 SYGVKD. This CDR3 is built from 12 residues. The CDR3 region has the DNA TGTGCCATCACGGACTCGGGGGGTGGCACGTTCTTC. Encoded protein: CAITDSGGGTFF.

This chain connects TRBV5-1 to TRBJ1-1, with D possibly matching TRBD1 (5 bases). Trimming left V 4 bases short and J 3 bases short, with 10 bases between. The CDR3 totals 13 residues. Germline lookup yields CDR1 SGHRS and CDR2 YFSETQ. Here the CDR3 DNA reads TGCGCCAGCAGCCACGGGGCGGACACTGAAGCTTTCTTT. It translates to CASSHGADTEAFF.